The T cell receptor beta chain under discussion was sequenced for a study of blood T cell repertoires in COVID-19. Across the whole study: Material from acute and convalescent COVID-19 was sourced from the United States, Italy and Spain. In each case, the material was cDNA or gDNA derived from T cells, B-cell-depleted T cells, or PBMCs.

Assay used: immunoSEQ multiplex PCR; TCRdb lists only in-frame clones, some missing. Of fewer than 350,000 clones detected, about four fifths appear once; the ten largest clones hold around 2.9%. The CDR3 has 13 amino acids. With 4 bases removed from V and 6 bases from J, the gap between germline ends came to 13 bases. The germline gives CDR1 SGDLS, CDR2 YYNGEE. J is TRBJ2-5 and V is TRBV9, with D uncertain. This receptor was identified in a woman aged 55-69 years with active or convalescent COVID-19. The specimen sequenced was peripheral blood. CDR3 protein: CASSPLSEKTQYF. The CDR3 DNA sequence: TGTGCCAGCAGCCCCCTCTCAGAAAAGACCCAGTACTTC.